Sequencing of this T cell receptor beta chain was carried out in a study of T-cell reconstitution after alpha-beta-depleted transplantation in children. A library of TCRbeta sequences, prepared with unique molecular identifiers, was generated. TCRdb ran MiXCR on the PCR reads and lists one entry per CDR3 protein. The sample carries about 250,000 distinct CDR3 sequences, 20% to 30% recorded once. Study conclusions and caveats: Several hundred expanded graft clones reportedly supplied alpha-beta T cells about two months after transplant. Surviving recipient T cells and thymic progenitors produced the high day-60 TCRbeta diversity seen in some patients. Newly generated T cells supplied most T-cell counts and diversity one year post-transplant.

This clonotype was counted a few times. What it binds is unknown. Germline V gene lookup returns CDR1 SGHNT and CDR2 YYREEE (reference sequence). This CDR3 has 14 residues. The germline V and J ends were trimmed by 0 bases and 6 bases, with 10 bases remaining between them. The source was PBMCs, mostly from graft donor cells, collected 360 days after TCRalphabeta/CD19-depleted stem cell transplant. V and J are TRBV5-4 and TRBJ2-1; unclear D gene. This clonotype was obtained from a female patient between 2 and 10 years old who had a stem cell transplant for congenital amegakaryocytic thrombocytopenia, so the T cells may come from the graft donor. The CDR3 protein is CASSLDSAINEQFF. The CDR3 bases are TGTGCCAGCAGCTTGGACTCCGCGATCAATGAGCAGTTCTTC.